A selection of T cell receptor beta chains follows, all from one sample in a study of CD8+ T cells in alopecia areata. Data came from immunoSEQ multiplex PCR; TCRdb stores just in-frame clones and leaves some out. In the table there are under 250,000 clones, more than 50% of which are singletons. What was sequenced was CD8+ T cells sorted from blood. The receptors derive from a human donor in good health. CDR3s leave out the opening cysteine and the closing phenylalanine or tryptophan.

CDR3aa: ASSQQFYDGLPNSPLH
j_gene: TRBJ1-6
v_gene: TRBV23-1
len: 16

CDR3aa: ASSQDHPLNTEAF
j_gene: TRBJ1-1
v_gene: TRBV4-1
len: 13

CDR3aa: ASSQEGASGGPWETQY
j_gene: TRBJ2-5
v_gene: TRBV14
len: 16

CDR3aa: ASSLGQSQETQY
j_gene: TRBJ2-5
v_gene: TRBV11-2
len: 12

CDR3aa: SVRTGGDPEAF
j_gene: TRBJ1-1
v_gene: TRBV29-1
len: 11

CDR3aa: ASSVYQETQY
j_gene: TRBJ2-5
v_gene: TRBV5-6
len: 10

CDR3aa: AISEEVSGGLQETQY
j_gene: TRBJ2-5
v_gene: TRBV10-3
len: 15

CDR3aa: ASSMAHPGETQY
j_gene: TRBJ2-5
v_gene: TRBV19
len: 12

CDR3aa: SFRVPFLDTQY
j_gene: TRBJ2-3
v_gene: TRBV29-1
len: 11

CDR3aa: ASSSHSGETQY
j_gene: TRBJ2-3
v_gene: TRBV5-1
len: 11

CDR3aa: SVEEDRGGPYEQY
j_gene: TRBJ2-7
v_gene: TRBV29-1
len: 13

CDR3aa: ASSLGLTGELF
j_gene: TRBJ2-2
v_gene: TRBV11-3
len: 11

CDR3aa: ASSLVGTGSYEQY
j_gene: TRBJ2-7
v_gene: TRBV5-6
len: 13

CDR3aa: ASSQDRGPSETQY
j_gene: TRBJ2-5
v_gene: TRBV4-1
len: 13

CDR3aa: ASRGQGASGTEAF
j_gene: TRBJ1-1
v_gene: TRBV5-1
len: 13

CDR3aa: ASSEGSHTGELF
j_gene: TRBJ2-2
v_gene: TRBV5-6
len: 12

CDR3aa: ASSSFSDGSGTEAF
j_gene: TRBJ1-1
v_gene: TRBV19
len: 14